This T cell receptor (beta chain) was observed in a study of blood T cell repertoires in COVID-19. The CDR3 contains 15 residues. Germline lookup yields CDR1 SEHNR and CDR2 FQNEAQ (reference sequence). The V end was cut by 2 bases, the J end by 0 bases, with 10 bases between. Measured with immunoSEQ multiplex PCR; TCRdb has only the in-frame clones, and not every one. The sample consists of roughly 56,000 clones, roughly 92% of them appearing once. The rearrangement joins TRBV7-9 to TRBJ1-2, with D unresolved. The TCR originated in a man in his forties or fifties with active COVID-19. The specimen sequenced was peripheral blood. The CDR3 loop is CASSLPGGTNYGYTF. The CDR3 bases are TGTGCCAGCAGCTTACCCGGCGGAACTAACTATGGCTACACCTTC.